These 24 T cell receptor beta chains were all obtained from the same sample, sequenced in a study of Graves' ophthalmopathy and Graves' hyperthyroidism. Amplified material comprised TCR beta CDR3 regions derived from RNA transcripts. Investigators did first-round RT-PCR with HTBI primers, then second-round multiplex PCR. TCRdb re-analysed the multiplex PCR reads in MiXCR, keeping a single row per CDR3 protein. The sample includes around 1,000,000 distinct CDR3 sequences, roughly 35% of them seen just once. The sequencing input was peripheral blood or thyroid tissue (not recorded which). The receptors here all came from an adult man with Graves' hyperthyroidism.

In its sample, this clonotype was seen many times. V usage is TRBV12-3 or TRBV12-4 and J usage is TRBJ1-1; D uncertain. The CDR3 sequence is 13 residues long. Trimming stripped 4 bases from V and 7 bases from J, with 13 bases between. CDR3 nucleotides: TGTGCCAGCAGTTGGACGGTGGGGAATGAAGCTTTCTTT. This sequence encodes CASSWTVGNEAFF.

Regarding this clonotype: Mismatch with germline at one junction end may stem from a read error. This rearrangement joins TRBV2 to TRBJ2-5, with TRBD2 matching 13 bases. The CDR3 is 14 residues long. Germline lookup yields CDR1 SNHLY and CDR2 FYNNEI. The CDR3 nucleotides are TGTGCCAGCAGTAGACTAGCGGGGGGTGAGACCCAGCACTTC. Protein: CASSRLAGGETQHF.

The chain has TRBV29-1 and TRBJ1-2, with D possibly being TRBD1 (5 bases). The V end was cut by 7 bases, the J end by 7 bases, with 13 bases between. Germline V gene lookup returns CDR1 SQVTM and CDR2 ANQGSEA. The CDR3 spans 11 residues. CDR3 DNA: TGCAGCGCCCTGCAGGGTGGTGGCTACACCTTC. Translated, it gives CSALQGGGYTF.

Points on this clonotype: A read error may produce the germline difference seen at one junction end. The V and J genes are TRBV10-3 and TRBJ2-3; D ambiguous. This CDR3 region has 11 residues. Germline CDR1 reads ENHRY; CDR2 reads SYGVKD. CDR3 residues: CASSPANTQYF. CDR3 DNA: TGTGCCAGCAGTCCCGCGAATACGCAGTATTTT.

For this clonotype: Its ends do not fully match the called genes, so a read error is possible. DNA for the CDR3: TGTGCCAGCAGTTACTCATCGGTACACGGGTATGGCTACACCTTC. Protein: CASSYSSVHGYGYTF. The chain has TRBV10-3 and TRBJ1-2; D ambiguous. The germline V gene has CDR1 ENHRY and CDR2 SYGVKD. The CDR3 extends over 15 amino acids.

The rearrangement joins TRBV3-1 to TRBJ1-5; no clear D. CDR3 size: 17 residues. CDR1 LGHDT and CDR2 YNNKEL come from the germline V gene (reference sequence). The ends were cut back, 1 base at V and 3 bases at J, with 16 bases in the middle. CDR3 sequence: CASSQGPGFIDNQPQHF. DNA of the CDR3: TGTGCCAGCAGCCAAGGACCGGGGTTCATAGACAATCAGCCCCAGCATTTT. The full variable domain, completed using reference TRBV3-1 and TRBJ1-5, is DTAVSQTPKYLVTQMGNDKSIKCEQNLGHDTMYWYKQDSKKFLKIMFSYNNKELIINETVPNRFSPKSPDKAHLNLHINSLELGDSAVYFCASSQGPGFIDNQPQHFGDGTRLSIL.

In its sample, this clonotype was seen a few times. The rearrangement joins TRBV12-3 or TRBV12-4 to TRBJ2-6; tentatively, D is TRBD1 (5 bases). Trimming took 6 bases from V and 0 from J, leaving 9 bases between them. There are 15 residues in the CDR3. Here the CDR3 DNA reads TGTGCCAGCAGAGACAGCCTCTCTGGGGCCAACGTCCTGACTTTC. Its translation is CASRDSLSGANVLTF.

The V and J genes are TRBV9 and TRBJ2-2; 12 bases fit TRBD2. The CDR3 totals 16 residues. The V and J ends lost 1 base and 4 bases, in that order; junction bases with no gene match: 2. Germline CDR1 and CDR2: SGDLS and YYNGEE. The CDR3 sequence: CASSVTSGRFTGELFF. The CDR3 coding sequence is TGTGCCAGCAGCGTAACTAGCGGGAGGTTCACCGGGGAGCTGTTTTTT.

Written as DNA, the CDR3 is TGCAGTGCTAGACTACAGGGCTACGGTGGCTACACCTTC. Translating it yields CSARLQGYGGYTF. This chain uses TRBV20-1 with TRBJ1-2, with D maybe TRBD1 (6 bases). The V gene lost 2 bases and the J gene lost 7 bases, with 14 bases spanning the gap. Germline CDR1 and CDR2: DFQATT and SNEGSKA (reference sequence). The CDR3 length is 13 residues.

Here the CDR3 reads CATSTETNSPLHF. The CDR3 coding sequence is TGTGCCACCAGCACTGAGACTAATTCACCCCTCCACTTT. The chain employs TRBV15 and TRBJ1-6, with D unclear. The germline V gene has CDR1 LNHNV and CDR2 YYDKDF (reference sequence). V was pared by 4 bases and J by 6 bases, with 7 bases between. CDR3 length: 13 amino acids.

This clonotype was found a few times. The chain uses TRBV9 and TRBJ1-2, with 8 bases that match TRBD1. From germline, CDR1 is SGDLS and CDR2 YYNGEE. This CDR3 contains 16 residues. V trimming: 4 bases; J trimming: 4 bases; junction bases outside the gene matches: 12. In DNA form, the CDR3 reads TGTGCCAGCAGCCTGACCCGACAGGGGATTCGCTATGGCTACACCTTC. Translated, it gives CASSLTRQGIRYGYTF.

In its sample, this clonotype was seen many times. The rearrangement joins TRBV4-1 to TRBJ1-6; D is possibly TRBD1 (6 bases). The CDR3 length is 14 residues. Germline V CDR1 and CDR2: MGHRA, YSYEKL. V was shortened by 1 base and J by 7 bases, with 8 bases between the two germline ends. CDR3 DNA sequence: TGCGCCAGCAGCCAAGTTACAGGGAATTCACCCCTCCACTTT. Translation gives CASSQVTGNSPLHF.

This clonotype has at least ten counts. Germline and junction disagree at one end, which may indicate a read error. The J gene is TRBJ2-7, the V gene TRBV5-1; D gene ambiguous. Germline V lookup: CDR1 SGHRS, CDR2 YFSETQ. The CDR3 runs 11 residues. The CDR3 here is CASSLKGEQYF. CDR3 nucleotides: TGTGCCAGCAGCCTTAAGGGAGAGCAGTACTTC.

This clonotype occurred many times. The rearrangement links TRBV10-2 to TRBJ2-7; 7 bases match TRBD2. The CDR3 is 14 residues long. Trimming at V came to 7 bases and at J to 2 bases, leaving 8 bases not matched to a gene. Germline lookup yields CDR1 WSHSY and CDR2 SAAADI. This chain's CDR3 is CASNKRGTPYEQYF. CDR3 DNA sequence: TGCGCCAGCAATAAGCGGGGTACTCCCTACGAGCAGTACTTC.

This clonotype was found many times. CDR3: CATSRDQGAYEQYF. CDR3 coding DNA: TGTGCCACCAGCAGAGATCAGGGGGCCTACGAGCAGTACTTC. This chain links TRBV15 with TRBJ2-7, with 7 bases fitting TRBD1. Germline-derived CDR1 and CDR2 are LNHNV and YYDKDF (reference sequence). The CDR3 spans 14 residues. Unmatched junction bases numbered 1, after V lost 0 bases and J lost 2 bases.

This clonotype was detected ten times or more. The chain employs TRBV2 and TRBJ2-5, with a tentative D call TRBD2 (5 bases). The CDR3 has 11 residues. In germline, CDR1 is SNHLY, CDR2 FYNNEI. The V end was cut by 10 bases, the J end by 7 bases, with 13 bases between. The DNA for the CDR3 is TGTGCCACCTTGGGAGTCGGGACCCAGTACTTC. Protein product: CATLGVGTQYF.

At least ten counts were recorded for this clonotype. The chain couples TRBV4-3 to TRBJ1-5; 7 bases map to TRBD1. CDR1 and CDR2 from the germline V gene are LGHNA and YSLEER. The CDR3 totals 14 residues. V lost 1 base to trimming and J lost 4 bases; unmatched junction nucleotides: 1. CDR3 in amino acids: CASSQATGNQPQHF. The CDR3 DNA reads as TGCGCCAGCAGCCAAGCGACAGGGAATCAGCCCCAGCATTTT.

This clonotype showed up many times. The chain couples TRBV10-3 to TRBJ1-1, with 8 bases aligning to TRBD1. This CDR3 region has 16 residues. V shed 7 bases, J shed 1 base, and the junction held 11 bases outside the gene matches. Germline-derived CDR1 and CDR2 are ENHRY and SYGVKD. CDR3 DNA sequence: TGTGCCATCAACCAGGGGGCTACGCTCGAGAACACTGAAGCTTTCTTT. This gives the protein CAINQGATLENTEAFF.

This clonotype was recorded many times. The rearrangement joins TRBV6-2 or TRBV6-3 to TRBJ1-5; 8 nucleotides line up with TRBD1. The junction had 7 bases not matched to a gene; V was cut back by 9 bases and J by 3 bases. CDR1 is MNHEY and CDR2 is SVGEGT in the germline V gene. This CDR3 has 14 amino acids. Here the CDR3 reads CASRLQGANQPQHF. The CDR3 DNA follows: TGTGCCAGTCGGCTCCAGGGGGCCAATCAGCCCCAGCATTTT.

In this sample, this clonotype turned up many times. This chain uses TRBV4-3 with TRBJ1-2; 8 bases are shared with TRBD1. Per the germline V gene, CDR1 is LGHNA and CDR2 is YSLEER. V gave up 0 bases and J gave up 7 bases; unmatched junction bases: 7. This CDR3 has 15 amino acids. CDR3: CASSQDPGQGSGYTF. CDR3 sequence (DNA): TGCGCCAGCAGCCAAGATCCCGGACAGGGTAGTGGCTACACCTTC.

On this clonotype itself: A read error may explain this, as a much larger clone is one base away. The chain joins TRBV10-3 to TRBJ2-2; TRBD2 agrees at 7 bases. With 3 bases clipped from V and 5 bases from J, the junction kept 3 bases outside the gene matches. The CDR3 covers 14 residues. CDR1 ENHRY and CDR2 SYGVKD come from the germline V gene. The CDR3 DNA reads as TGTGCCATCAGTGAAAAGGGAGGGACCGGGGAGCTGTTTTTT. Its protein is CAISEKGGTGELFF.

The chain couples TRBV4-3 to TRBJ2-6; possibly TRBD2 for D (5 bases). The germline CDR1 and CDR2 sequences are LGHNA and YSLEER. V was cut by 0 bases and J by 2 bases, with 8 bases left in between. There are 16 residues in the CDR3. CDR3 residues: CASSQDLAAGANVLTF. CDR3 sequence (DNA): TGCGCCAGCAGCCAAGATCTAGCCGCTGGGGCCAACGTCCTGACTTTC.

This clonotype occurred a few times. The chain links TRBV5-1 to TRBJ2-7; D might be TRBD2 (6 bases). The CDR3 sequence is 13 residues long. The V end lost 7 bases, the J end lost 2 bases, and 13 bases lay between the germline ends. The V gene's germline CDR1 is SGHRS and CDR2 YFSETQ. CDR3 loop: CASSGTRTYEQYF. The CDR3 coding sequence is TGCGCCAGCTCTGGGACTCGTACCTACGAGCAGTACTTC.

The chain recombines TRBV29-1 with TRBJ2-1, with unresolved D. Germline-derived CDR1 and CDR2 are SQVTM and ANQGSEA. The CDR3 sequence is 13 residues long. V dropped 4 bases and J dropped 8 bases, with 15 bases sitting between them. The CDR3 spells CSVGWTQSDEQFF. CDR3 DNA: TGCAGCGTTGGTTGGACCCAGAGCGATGAGCAGTTCTTC.